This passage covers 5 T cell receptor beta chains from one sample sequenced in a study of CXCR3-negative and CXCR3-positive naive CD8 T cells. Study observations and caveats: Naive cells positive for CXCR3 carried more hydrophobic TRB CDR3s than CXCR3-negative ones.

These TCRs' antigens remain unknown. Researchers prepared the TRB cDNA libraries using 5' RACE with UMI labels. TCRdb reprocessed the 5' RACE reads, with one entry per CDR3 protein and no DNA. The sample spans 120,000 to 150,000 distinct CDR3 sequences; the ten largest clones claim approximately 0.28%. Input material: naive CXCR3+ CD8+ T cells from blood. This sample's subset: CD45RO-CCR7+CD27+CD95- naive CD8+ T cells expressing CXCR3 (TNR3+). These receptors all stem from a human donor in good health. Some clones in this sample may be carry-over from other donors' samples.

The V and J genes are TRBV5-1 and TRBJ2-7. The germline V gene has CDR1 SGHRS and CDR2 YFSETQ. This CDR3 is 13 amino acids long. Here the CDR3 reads CASSLTGLYEQYF.

The CDR3 loop is CASSSWSRSDEQYF. The chain joins TRBV13 to TRBJ2-7. Germline CDR1 is PRHDT and CDR2 is FYEKMQ (reference sequence). This CDR3 has 14 residues.

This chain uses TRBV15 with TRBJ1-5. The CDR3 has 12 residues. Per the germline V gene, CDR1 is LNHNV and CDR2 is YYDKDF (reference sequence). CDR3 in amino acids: CATRSQNQPQHF.

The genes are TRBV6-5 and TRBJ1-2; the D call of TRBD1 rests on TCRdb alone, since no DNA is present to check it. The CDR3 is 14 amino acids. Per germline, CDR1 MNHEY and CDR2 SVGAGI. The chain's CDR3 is CASSYSNAGEGYTF.

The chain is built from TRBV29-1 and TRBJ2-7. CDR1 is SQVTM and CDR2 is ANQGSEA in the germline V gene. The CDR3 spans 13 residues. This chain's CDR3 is CSVEQGNSYEQYF.